This record covers a single T cell receptor (beta chain). V trimming: 7 bases; J trimming: 5 bases; junction bases outside the gene matches: 11. Germline V CDR1 and CDR2: MDHEN, SYDVKM. The CDR3 contains 15 residues. This record comes from a study of T cell changes during pregnancy in multiple sclerosis. Sequencing was performed with immunoSEQ multiplex PCR; in TCRdb, only in-frame clones are kept and a portion is missing. The sample lists more than 80,000 clones, about 90% occurring once. The chain is built from TRBV28 and TRBJ2-5; TRBD2 agrees at 9 bases. This clonotype was sampled from a female donor in good health, serving as a control in a pregnancy study. Some clones in this sample may be carry-over from other donors' samples. This specimen consisted of PBMCs, obtained in the first trimester of pregnancy. The CDR3 here is CASKGAGGPEETQYF. Here the CDR3 DNA reads TGTGCCAGCAAAGGGGCGGGAGGGCCGGAGGAGACCCAGTACTTC.